The rows below give T cell receptor beta chains drawn from one sample of a study of blood T cells in healthy people across ages. TCRdb used MiXCR to reprocess the 5' RACE reads, holding one entry per CDR3 protein. The table lists 600,000 to 1,000,000 distinct CDR3 sequences, around 25% of them singletons, with approximately 3.7% in the top ten. These same data were also listed under a study on T cells of mothers and their children.

Sequenced sample: blood. The receptors were gathered from a boy aged 10-17 years in good health. Each CDR3 is given with its conserved first and last residue. D genes are given only for firm matches. Clone size is not always given. Where it is, it says once, few, many or a class for expanded clones.

CDR3aa: CASSLAAENIQYF
CDR3nt: TGTGCCAGCAGCTTAGCGGCCGAAAACATTCAGTACTTC
v_gene: TRBV11-3
d_gene: -
j_gene: TRBJ2-4
abundance: few

CDR3aa: CSVDSSGGLETQYF
CDR3nt: TGCAGCGTTGATTCCTCGGGAGGCCTCGAGACCCAGTACTTC
v_gene: TRBV29-1
d_gene: TRBD2
j_gene: TRBJ2-5
abundance: few

CDR3aa: CASSGVADEQYF
CDR3nt: TGTGCCAGCAGTGGGGTCGCGGACGAGCAGTACTTT
v_gene: TRBV2
d_gene: -
j_gene: TRBJ2-7
abundance: -

CDR3aa: CSARGGAGNEQFF
CDR3nt: TGCAGTGCTAGAGGCGGCGCCGGCAATGAGCAGTTCTTC
v_gene: TRBV20-1
d_gene: -
j_gene: TRBJ2-1
abundance: -

CDR3aa: CASRGVSYEQYF
CDR3nt: TGTGCCAGCAGAGGGGTCTCCTACGAGCAGTACTTC
v_gene: TRBV27
d_gene: -
j_gene: TRBJ2-7
abundance: few

CDR3aa: CASSLGVGVEETQYF
CDR3nt: TGTGCCAGCAGCTTAGGGGTTGGGGTGGAAGAGACCCAGTACTTC
v_gene: TRBV7-6
d_gene: -
j_gene: TRBJ2-5
abundance: -

CDR3aa: CSVARGTEAFF
CDR3nt: TGCAGCGTTGCACGTGGGACTGAAGCTTTCTTT
v_gene: TRBV29-1
d_gene: -
j_gene: TRBJ1-1
abundance: many

CDR3aa: CASSPIAGGQETQYF
CDR3nt: TGTGCCAGCAGTCCCATAGCGGGGGGCCAAGAGACCCAGTACTTC
v_gene: TRBV7-2
d_gene: TRBD2
j_gene: TRBJ2-5
abundance: -

CDR3aa: CASSPPRVGAGELFF
CDR3nt: TGTGCCAGCAGCCCCCCCAGGGTCGGTGCCGGGGAGCTGTTTTTT
v_gene: TRBV7-9
d_gene: -
j_gene: TRBJ2-2
abundance: few

CDR3aa: CASSLALSEYTDTQYF
CDR3nt: TGTGCCAGCAGCTTAGCCCTTAGCGAGTACACAGATACGCAGTATTTT
v_gene: TRBV11-2
d_gene: -
j_gene: TRBJ2-3
abundance: -

CDR3aa: CSVGTDEYTIYF
CDR3nt: TGCAGCGTTGGGACCGATGAATACACCATATATTTT
v_gene: TRBV29-1
d_gene: -
j_gene: TRBJ1-3
abundance: -

CDR3aa: CASSLGGARREQFF
CDR3nt: TGCGCCAGCAGCTTGGGGGGGGCGCGTCGTGAGCAGTTCTTC
v_gene: TRBV5-1
d_gene: -
j_gene: TRBJ2-1
abundance: -

CDR3aa: CASSQEALVSTQETQYF
CDR3nt: TGCGCCAGCAGCCAAGAAGCCCTAGTTTCCACACAAGAGACCCAGTACTTC
v_gene: TRBV4-1
d_gene: -
j_gene: TRBJ2-5
abundance: -

CDR3aa: CASSSLGQAINEQFF
CDR3nt: TGTGCCAGCAGTTCCTTGGGACAGGCGATCAATGAGCAGTTCTTC
v_gene: TRBV28
d_gene: TRBD1
j_gene: TRBJ2-1
abundance: -

CDR3aa: CASSPSHSQETQYF
CDR3nt: TGTGCCAGCTCACCATCACACTCTCAAGAGACCCAGTACTTC
v_gene: TRBV18
d_gene: -
j_gene: TRBJ2-5
abundance: many

CDR3aa: CASSPSGTGLNEQFF
CDR3nt: TGTGCCAGCAGTCCCTCCGGGACAGGGCTCAATGAGCAGTTCTTC
v_gene: TRBV6-2/TRBV6-3
d_gene: TRBD1
j_gene: TRBJ2-1
abundance: -

CDR3aa: CASSIEGTGKNIQYF
CDR3nt: TGTGCCAGTAGTATTGAGGGGACGGGCAAAAACATTCAGTACTTC
v_gene: TRBV19
d_gene: -
j_gene: TRBJ2-4
abundance: -

CDR3aa: CSASWHMNTEAFF
CDR3nt: TGCAGTGCTAGTTGGCACATGAACACTGAAGCTTTCTTT
v_gene: TRBV20-1
d_gene: -
j_gene: TRBJ1-1
abundance: few

CDR3aa: CASSLGSEAGIETQYF
CDR3nt: TGCGCCAGCAGCTTGGGCTCCGAAGCGGGGATAGAGACCCAGTACTTC
v_gene: TRBV5-1
d_gene: TRBD2
j_gene: TRBJ2-5
abundance: few

CDR3aa: CASSLLAGVTDTQYF
CDR3nt: TGTGCCAGCAGCTTATTAGCGGGGGTCACAGATACGCAGTATTTT
v_gene: TRBV7-2
d_gene: TRBD2
j_gene: TRBJ2-3
abundance: many

CDR3aa: CAISGDPSGRAFNEQFF
CDR3nt: TGTGCCATCAGTGGCGATCCGTCCGGGAGGGCCTTTAATGAGCAGTTCTTC
v_gene: TRBV10-3
d_gene: TRBD2
j_gene: TRBJ2-1
abundance: few

CDR3aa: CASSPITFGETQYF
CDR3nt: TGCGCCAGCAGCCCAATCACATTCGGAGAGACCCAGTACTTC
v_gene: TRBV4-3
d_gene: -
j_gene: TRBJ2-5
abundance: -

CDR3aa: CASSQVGSQETQYF
CDR3nt: TGCGCCAGCAGCCAAGTGGGTAGCCAAGAGACCCAGTACTTC
v_gene: TRBV4-3
d_gene: -
j_gene: TRBJ2-5
abundance: few

CDR3aa: CASSFKGTNEKLFF
CDR3nt: TGTGCCAGCAGCTTCAAGGGAACTAATGAAAAACTGTTTTTT
v_gene: TRBV7-2
d_gene: -
j_gene: TRBJ1-4
abundance: few

CDR3aa: CASSQQDRGLDGYTF
CDR3nt: TGTGCCAGCAGCCAGCAGGACAGGGGGCTCGATGGCTACACCTTC
v_gene: TRBV7-6
d_gene: TRBD1
j_gene: TRBJ1-2
abundance: -

CDR3aa: CASSPREGGYWEQYF
CDR3nt: TGTGCCAGCAGCCCTCGGGAAGGGGGCTATTGGGAGCAGTACTTC
v_gene: TRBV5-6
d_gene: TRBD1
j_gene: TRBJ2-7
abundance: few

CDR3aa: CASSMGRVNSPLHF
CDR3nt: TGTGCCAGCAGCATGGGACGGGTTAATTCACCCCTCCACTTT
v_gene: TRBV11-2
d_gene: -
j_gene: TRBJ1-6
abundance: few

CDR3aa: CASSLSSGAWIQYF
CDR3nt: TGTGCCAGCAGTTTATCATCAGGGGCATGGATTCAGTACTTC
v_gene: TRBV28
d_gene: -
j_gene: TRBJ2-4
abundance: -

CDR3aa: CASSSAGVAGGYEQYF
CDR3nt: TGTGCCAGCAGTTCCGCGGGTGTAGCGGGAGGTTACGAGCAGTACTTC
v_gene: TRBV12-3/TRBV12-4
d_gene: TRBD2
j_gene: TRBJ2-7
abundance: many

CDR3aa: CASSLTDNTEAFF
CDR3nt: TGTGCCAGCAGCTTAACGGACAACACTGAAGCTTTCTTT
v_gene: TRBV7-3
d_gene: -
j_gene: TRBJ1-1
abundance: many

CDR3aa: CSAYSGGGYEQYF
CDR3nt: TGCAGTGCCTATAGCGGAGGGGGCTACGAGCAGTACTTC
v_gene: TRBV20-1
d_gene: -
j_gene: TRBJ2-7
abundance: few

CDR3aa: CASSLSGQGAIYEQYF
CDR3nt: TGCGCCAGCAGCCTTTCGGGACAGGGGGCAATCTACGAGCAGTACTTC
v_gene: TRBV4-1
d_gene: TRBD1
j_gene: TRBJ2-7
abundance: -

CDR3aa: CASRAENEKLFF
CDR3nt: TGCGCCAGCAGGGCAGAAAATGAAAAACTGTTTTTT
v_gene: TRBV4-1
d_gene: -
j_gene: TRBJ1-4
abundance: -

CDR3aa: CASSLVSVLYGYTF
CDR3nt: TGTGCCAGCAGTTTAGTCAGCGTCCTCTATGGCTACACCTTC
v_gene: TRBV28
d_gene: -
j_gene: TRBJ1-2
abundance: -

CDR3aa: CASSWGPGLDDYGYTF
CDR3nt: TGTGCCAGCAGCTGGGGACCGGGACTGGATGACTATGGCTACACCTTC
v_gene: TRBV7-2
d_gene: -
j_gene: TRBJ1-2
abundance: -

CDR3aa: CASRSGEIVETQYF
CDR3nt: TGTGCCAGCAGGTCGGGGGAGATTGTGGAGACCCAGTACTTC
v_gene: TRBV28
d_gene: -
j_gene: TRBJ2-5
abundance: few

CDR3aa: CASSTRTGETSGANVLTF
CDR3nt: TGTGCCAGCAGTACACGGACAGGGGAGACCTCTGGGGCCAACGTCCTGACTTTC
v_gene: TRBV28
d_gene: TRBD1
j_gene: TRBJ2-6
abundance: -

CDR3aa: CSVVGERQGGNEQFF
CDR3nt: TGCAGCGTTGTGGGTGAGCGACAGGGTGGTAATGAGCAGTTCTTC
v_gene: TRBV29-1
d_gene: TRBD1
j_gene: TRBJ2-1
abundance: -

CDR3aa: CSVEMSTASSYNEQFF
CDR3nt: TGCAGCGTTGAAATGTCAACTGCGAGCTCCTACAATGAGCAGTTCTTC
v_gene: TRBV29-1
d_gene: -
j_gene: TRBJ2-1
abundance: few

CDR3aa: CSVELTGETYEQYF
CDR3nt: TGCAGCGTTGAGCTGACAGGGGAAACCTACGAGCAGTACTTC
v_gene: TRBV29-1
d_gene: TRBD1
j_gene: TRBJ2-7
abundance: few

CDR3aa: CASSHRDRGFETQYF
CDR3nt: TGTGCCAGCAGCCACCGGGACAGGGGATTCGAGACCCAGTACTTC
v_gene: TRBV3-1
d_gene: TRBD1
j_gene: TRBJ2-5
abundance: -

CDR3aa: CASSSRPTVNTGELFF
CDR3nt: TGTGCCAGCAGCTCTCGACCCACAGTTAACACCGGGGAGCTGTTTTTT
v_gene: TRBV7-8
d_gene: -
j_gene: TRBJ2-2
abundance: few

CDR3aa: CASSHGWDEQFF
CDR3nt: TGTGCCAGCAGCCATGGGTGGGATGAGCAGTTCTTC
v_gene: TRBV3-1
d_gene: -
j_gene: TRBJ2-1
abundance: few